These 16 T cell receptor beta chains were all obtained from the same sample, sequenced in a study of blood T cell repertoires in COVID-19. Only in-frame clones appear in the TCRdb table, and some are missing; sequencing was by immunoSEQ multiplex PCR. The data contain fewer than 350,000 clones, roughly 90% of them singletons. The sample taken for sequencing was peripheral blood. Receptor source: a woman in her 30s with COVID-19, enrolled during active disease.

The chain links TRBV6-1 to TRBJ1-1; possibly TRBD1 for D (5 bases). Trimming took 0 bases from V and 4 from J, leaving 12 bases between them. Germline V gives CDR1 MNHNS, CDR2 SASEGT. The CDR3 length is 15 residues. CDR3 nucleotides: TGTGCCAGCAGTGAAGCTGGGGCAGGGTTCACTGAAGCTTTCTTT. This gives the protein CASSEAGAGFTEAFF.

On this clone: The same CDR3 is also encoded by other DNA sequences in this sample. The rearrangement uses TRBV20-1 and TRBJ2-5; TRBD1 agrees at 9 bases. This CDR3 region has 11 residues. Germline CDR1 reads DFQATT; CDR2 reads SNEGSKA (reference sequence). V was clipped by 6 bases and J by 4 bases; unmatched bases: 0. The CDR3 nucleotides are TGCAGTGCGGACAGGGGAGAGACCCAGTACTTC. Translated, it gives CSADRGETQYF.

J is TRBJ1-1 and V is TRBV6-5; 7 bases match TRBD1. Per germline, CDR1 MNHEY and CDR2 SVGAGI. This CDR3 spans 14 amino acids. The trim removed 3 bases at V and 0 bases at J, leaving 1 base unmatched. CDR3 bases: TGTGCCAGCAGTTATGGGACAGTGAACACTGAAGCTTTCTTT. The encoded protein is CASSYGTVNTEAFF.

This clone was observed a few times. The CDR3 DNA is TGTGCCAGCCAGGGGATGGGCGGCTACACCTTC. Residues: CASQGMGGYTF. This chain connects TRBV2 to TRBJ1-2; a weak D match, TRBD1 (6 bases). CDR1 and CDR2 (germline): SNHLY, FYNNEI. This CDR3 is 11 amino acids long. Trimming removed 8 bases at V and 8 bases at J, with 12 bases between.

Written as DNA, the CDR3 is TGCGCCAGCAGCTGGGACAGGGAGGGCTACGAGCAGTACTTC. It translates to CASSWDREGYEQYF. The chain employs TRBV5-1 and TRBJ2-7; 9 nucleotides match TRBD1. J gave up 3 bases and V 3 bases, and 4 bases lay outside the gene matches. Germline loops: CDR1 SGHRS, CDR2 YFSETQ. The length of the CDR3 is 14 residues.

J is TRBJ2-3 and V is TRBV12-2; the D segment call TRBD2 is taken from the table without a DNA check. TRBV12-2 is a listed pseudogene. The length of the CDR3 is 17 residues. The CDR3 nucleotides read TGTGCAAGTCGCTTAAGTCCCGGAGGAGGGACTACAGATACGCAGTATTTT. Translation: CASRLSPGGGTTDTQYF.

This chain joins TRBV18 and TRBJ2-7, with 7 bases identical to TRBD2. V shed 1 base and J 6 bases; nucleotides not matched to a gene: 6. Germline CDR1 KGHSH, CDR2 LQKENI. The length of the CDR3 is 14 residues. The CDR3 DNA follows: TGTGCCAGCTCACCACGGGGGGGGATGGGCGAGCAGTACTTC. It codes for CASSPRGGMGEQYF. The variable domain in full, completed from reference TRBV18 and TRBJ2-7, reads NAGVMQNPRHLVRRRGQEARLRCSPMKGHSHVYWYRQLPEEGLKFMVYLQKENIIDESGMPKERFSAEFPKEGPSILRIQQVVRGDSAAYFCASSPRGGMGEQYFGPGTRLTVT.

The chain is built from TRBV25-1 and TRBJ2-5; D not certain. Germline loops: CDR1 MGHDK, CDR2 SYGVNS. The CDR3 runs to 12 residues. The V end lost 8 bases, the J end lost 5 bases, and 12 bases lay between the germline ends. CDR3: CASRAIPETQYF. The CDR3 DNA reads as TGTGCCAGCCGCGCCATACCGGAGACCCAGTACTTC.

This clone showed up just once. V and J are TRBV19 and TRBJ2-7; D not resolved. Trimming took 1 base from V and 2 from J, leaving 6 bases between them. CDR3 length: 13 residues. Per germline, CDR1 LNHDA and CDR2 SQIVND (reference sequence). In DNA, the CDR3 is TGTGCCAGTAGTATAGCTCTAGCCTACGAGCAGTACTTC. This codes for CASSIALAYEQYF. Based on the CDR3 plus reference TRBV19 and TRBJ2-7, the full variable domain is DGGITQSPKYLFRKEGQNVTLSCEQNLNHDAMYWYRQDPGQGLRLIYYSQIVNDFQKGDIAEGYSVSREKKESFPLTVTSAQKNPTAFYLCASSIALAYEQYFGPGTRLTVT.

The count of this clone is one. J is TRBJ1-2 and V is TRBV18; D is uncertain. The germline V and J ends were trimmed by 3 bases and 1 base, with 9 bases remaining between them. From germline, CDR1 is KGHSH and CDR2 LQKENI. This CDR3 comprises 14 residues. CDR3 region: CASSPVTVNYGYTF. The CDR3 DNA sequence: TGTGCCAGCTCACCCGTAACAGTTAACTATGGCTACACCTTC.

The chain has TRBV5-6 and TRBJ2-4; weak D call: TRBD2 (6 bases). V dropped 5 bases and J dropped 4 bases, with 13 bases sitting between them. Germline values: CDR1 SGHDT, CDR2 YYEEEE. There are 14 residues in the CDR3. Here the CDR3 reads CASSYLGGKNIQYF. For the CDR3, the DNA is TGTGCCAGCAGTTACCTCGGGGGAAAAAACATTCAGTACTTC. Full variable domain (missing parts from reference TRBV5-6 and TRBJ2-4): DAGVTQSPTHLIKTRGQQVTLRCSPKSGHDTVSWYQQALGQGPQFIFQYYEEEERQRGNFPDRFSGHQFPNYSSELNVNALLLGDSALYLCASSYLGGKNIQYFGAGTRLSVL.

This rearrangement joins TRBV4-1 to TRBJ2-7; tentative D call: TRBD2 (5 bases). The CDR3 extends over 15 amino acids. Germline CDR1 MGHRA, CDR2 YSYEKL. V was cut by 1 base and J by 7 bases, with 17 bases left in between. As DNA, the CDR3 is TGCGCCAGCAGCCAAGGCGCGGACTCTACTCGAGAGCAGTACTTC. This gives the protein CASSQGADSTREQYF.

This clone has a handful of counts. CDR3 amino acids: CASSFRGQEAFF. For the CDR3, the DNA is TGTGCCAGCAGCTTCCGGGGACAGGAAGCTTTCTTT. The rearrangement uses TRBV7-9 and TRBJ1-1; 7 nucleotides match TRBD1. The CDR3 loop spans 12 amino acids. V gave up 3 bases and J gave up 8 bases; unmatched junction bases: 3. Per the germline V gene, CDR1 is SEHNR and CDR2 is FQNEAQ (reference sequence).

The rearrangement links TRBV10-3 to TRBJ2-7; D ambiguous. V gave up 4 bases and J gave up 3 bases, with 7 bases separating them. Germline-derived CDR1 and CDR2 are ENHRY and SYGVKD. The length of the CDR3 is 12 residues. CDR3 protein: CAISVNSYEQYF. The CDR3 DNA sequence: TGTGCCATCAGTGTTAACAGCTACGAGCAGTACTTC.

This sequence joins TRBV3-1 (or the pseudogene TRBV3-2) and TRBJ2-7, with D hard to call. CDR3 length: 14 residues. The germline CDR1 and CDR2 sequences are LGHDT and YNNKEL (reference sequence). V lost 2 bases, J lost 3 bases, and 11 bases lay in between. CDR3 in DNA: TGTGCCAGCAGCCAAATGCAGGCGAGCTACGAGCAGTACTTC. Protein sequence: CASSQMQASYEQYF.

This clone showed up just a few times. The chain employs TRBV3-1 (or the pseudogene TRBV3-2) and TRBJ1-4, with 8 bases identical to TRBD1. With 0 bases clipped from V and 0 bases from J, the junction kept 9 bases outside the gene matches. The CDR3 spans 19 residues. The germline V gene encodes CDR1 LGHDT and CDR2 YNNKEL (reference sequence). CDR3 bases: TGTGCCAGCAGCCAAGATGGCAGGGGGCGGTCCTCAACTAATGAAAAACTGTTTTTT. This translates into CASSQDGRGRSSTNEKLFF.